Presented here are 22 T cell receptor beta chains from one specimen sequenced in a study of blood T cell repertoires in COVID-19. Libraries were prepared by immunoSEQ multiplex PCR; TCRdb keeps only in-frame clonotypes and omits some of them. The sample has 48,000 or so clones, under 90% seen once. Sequencing input: peripheral blood. The receptors stem from a woman aged 55-69 years with acute or convalescent COVID-19.

This chain joins TRBV4-2 and TRBJ2-1; 10 nucleotides align to TRBD1. The CDR3 loop spans 17 amino acids. V was clipped by 4 bases and J by 10 bases; unmatched bases: 16. Germline loops: CDR1 LGHNA, CDR2 YNFKEQ. The CDR3 sequence: CASSPIIDRGPGGEQFF. The CDR3 nucleotides are TGTGCCAGCAGCCCCATCATAGACAGGGGGCCGGGGGGGGAGCAGTTCTTC.

The CDR3 here is CASSPESLGYNEQFF. The CDR3 DNA is TGTGCCAGCAGCCCAGAATCCCTTGGCTACAATGAGCAGTTCTTC. The chain is built from TRBV7-2 and TRBJ2-1; no clear D gene. V lost 5 bases and J lost 3, with 14 bases in between. CDR3 length equals 15 residues. The germline CDR1 and CDR2 sequences are SGHTA and FQGNSA.

This clone was observed a handful of times. The chain links TRBV14 to TRBJ2-2; the match to TRBD2 covers 8 bases. Germline V gene lookup returns CDR1 SGHDN and CDR2 FVKESK. The V gene end was trimmed by 1 base and the J gene end by 4 bases; junction bases not matched to a gene: 2. The CDR3 length is 15 residues. CDR3 in amino acids: CASSQAGGATGELFF. CDR3 DNA: TGTGCCAGCAGCCAAGCCGGGGGGGCCACCGGGGAGCTGTTTTTT.

CDR3 DNA: TGTGCCAGCAATACGCGGGAGGGGTGGAATACGCAGTATTTT. It specifies CASNTREGWNTQYF. The V call is TRBV27, the J call TRBJ2-3; 9 positions agree with TRBD2. The CDR3 runs to 14 residues. Per the germline V gene, CDR1 is MNHEY and CDR2 is SMNVEV (reference sequence). V lost 7 bases and J lost 7; bases outside the gene matches: 9.

The chain links TRBV7-2 to TRBJ1-2, with 7 bases that match TRBD1. The junction had 10 bases not matched to a gene; V was cut back by 2 bases and J by 4 bases. CDR1 SGHTA and CDR2 FQGNSA come from the germline V gene. This CDR3 spans 16 amino acids. CDR3 sequence reads: CASSLTTGISGYGYTF. The DNA for the CDR3 is TGTGCCAGCAGCTTAACGACAGGGATAAGTGGCTATGGCTACACCTTC.

The V and J genes are TRBV7-9 and TRBJ1-4; D unresolved. V was shortened by 0 bases and J by 7 bases, with 9 bases between the two germline ends. This CDR3 is 14 amino acids long. Germline lookup yields CDR1 SEHNR and CDR2 FQNEAQ (reference sequence). The CDR3 region has the DNA TGTGCCAGCAGCTTAGCCCGGGAAGTTGAAAAACTGTTTTTT. This codes for CASSLAREVEKLFF.

V is TRBV4-3 and J is TRBJ2-3, with D unclear. Germline-derived CDR1 and CDR2 are LGHNA and YSLEER. The CDR3 consists of 15 residues. The V gene lost 1 base and the J gene lost 0 bases, with 8 bases spanning the gap. The CDR3 coding sequence is TGCGCCAGCAGCCAAGGACACCATAGCACAGATACGCAGTATTTT. As protein: CASSQGHHSTDTQYF.

This clone was counted a few times. The genes are TRBV9 and TRBJ1-6, with TRBD1 identical over 8 bases. Germline-derived CDR1 and CDR2 are SGDLS and YYNGEE. CDR3 length equals 15 residues. V dropped 3 bases and J dropped 10; count of bases not matched to a gene: 9. The CDR3 nucleotides are TGTGCCAGCAGCGAGGGGCAGGGGGCAAGGTCACCCCTCCACTTT. As protein: CASSEGQGARSPLHF.

Only a few counts were recorded for this clone. The J gene is TRBJ2-1, the V gene TRBV29-1, with TRBD2 matching 14 bases. The germline CDR1 and CDR2 sequences are SQVTM and ANQGSEA. V dropped 8 bases and J dropped 8; count of bases not matched to a gene: 5. The CDR3 runs 13 residues. CDR3 sequence: CSSGLAGGYEQFF. CDR3 DNA sequence: TGCAGCTCAGGACTAGCGGGAGGATATGAGCAGTTCTTC.

The chain joins TRBV4-1 to TRBJ2-1, with 9 positions matching TRBD2. The V gene end was trimmed by 2 bases and the J gene end by 5 bases; junction bases not matched to a gene: 1. CDR3 length: 14 residues. Germline V lookup: CDR1 MGHRA, CDR2 YSYEKL. CDR3 residues: CASSQQRGDNEQFF. CDR3 in DNA: TGCGCCAGCAGCCAACAGCGGGGGGACAATGAGCAGTTCTTC.

The rearrangement joins TRBV5-1 to TRBJ2-7; TRBD2 aligns across 10 bases. The germline V gene has CDR1 SGHRS and CDR2 YFSETQ. The CDR3 covers 19 residues. The trim removed 0 bases at V and 4 bases at J, leaving 16 bases unmatched. The CDR3: CASSLGLAGFSSWVYEQYF. The CDR3 DNA follows: TGCGCCAGCAGCTTGGGACTAGCGGGTTTTTCCTCCTGGGTTTACGAGCAGTACTTC.

This rearrangement joins TRBV3-1 (or the pseudogene TRBV3-2) to TRBJ2-5; 7 nucleotides match TRBD1. There are 15 residues in the CDR3. Per germline, CDR1 LGHDT and CDR2 YNNKEL (reference sequence). Germline trimming cut 5 bases from V and 5 bases from J; bases unmatched to any gene: 11. The CDR3 DNA reads TGTGCCAGCAGCGCCCGACTGGACAGGTCGGAGACCCAGTACTTC. It codes for CASSARLDRSETQYF.

The chain uses TRBV5-1 and TRBJ1-1; TRBD1 matches 9 bases. Germline V gene sequence: CDR1 SGHRS, CDR2 YFSETQ. CDR3 length equals 16 residues. Germline trimming cut 4 bases from V and 5 bases from J; bases unmatched to any gene: 12. The DNA for the CDR3 is TGCGCCAGCAGCCCTACCGGACAGGGGTCAGGGACTGAAGCTTTCTTT. Encoded protein: CASSPTGQGSGTEAFF.

This chain joins TRBV7-9 and TRBJ2-3; 12 bases agree with TRBD2. V shed 4 bases and J 3 bases; nucleotides not matched to a gene: 8. The germline V gene encodes CDR1 SEHNR and CDR2 FQNEAQ (reference sequence). The CDR3 is made up of 17 amino acids. DNA for the CDR3: TGTGCCAGCAGCTCCGTCGGGCTAGCGGGGGGGACAGATACGCAGTATTTT. Residues: CASSSVGLAGGTDTQYF.

V and J are TRBV4-1 and TRBJ1-6; TRBD1 aligns across 9 bases. The germline gives CDR1 MGHRA, CDR2 YSYEKL. Germline trimming cut 0 bases from V and 3 bases from J; bases unmatched to any gene: 3. This CDR3 region has 17 residues. CDR3 bases: TGCGCCAGCAGCCAAGATCCGGGACAGGGCTATAATTCACCCCTCCACTTT. This gives the protein CASSQDPGQGYNSPLHF.

V gene TRBV5-1 combines with J gene TRBJ1-2; weak D call: TRBD1 (5 bases). With 3 bases removed from V and 4 bases from J, the gap between germline ends came to 13 bases. CDR3 length equals 14 residues. Germline V gene data show CDR1 as SGHRS and CDR2 as YFSETQ. This CDR3 is CASSSGDSFYGYTF. As DNA, the CDR3 is TGCGCCAGCAGCTCCGGAGACAGCTTCTATGGCTACACCTTC.

This chain connects TRBV19 to TRBJ1-3; the D gene is possibly TRBD1 (6 bases). The CDR3 covers 14 residues. The germline V gene has CDR1 LNHDA and CDR2 SQIVND (reference sequence). V was clipped by 3 bases and J by 4 bases, with 10 bases between them. The CDR3 coding sequence is TGTGCCAGTAGTATTAGGGGGTCCGGAAACACCATATATTTT. Its translation: CASSIRGSGNTIYF. The variable domain in full, with the rest retrieved from reference TRBV19 and TRBJ1-3, is DGGITQSPKYLFRKEGQNVTLSCEQNLNHDAMYWYRQDPGQGLRLIYYSQIVNDFQKGDIAEGYSVSREKKESFPLTVTSAQKNPTAFYLCASSIRGSGNTIYFGEGSWLTVV.

Here the CDR3 reads CASSAGQGYTEAFF. CDR3 coding DNA: TGTGCCAGCAGCGCAGGACAAGGGTACACTGAAGCTTTCTTT. The chain has TRBV9 and TRBJ1-1; D might be TRBD1 (5 bases). Germline values: CDR1 SGDLS, CDR2 YYNGEE. V gave up 3 bases and J gave up 3 bases, with 12 bases separating them. The CDR3 totals 14 residues.

The chain is built from TRBV7-9 and TRBJ2-7; D may be TRBD2 (5 bases). This CDR3 spans 13 amino acids. In germline, CDR1 is SEHNR, CDR2 FQNEAQ (reference sequence). V was pared by 4 bases and J by 4 bases, with 11 bases between. CDR3 in amino acids: CASSYEGVYEQYF. The DNA for the CDR3 is TGTGCCAGCAGCTACGAGGGAGTATACGAGCAGTACTTC.

The rearrangement uses TRBV5-4 and TRBJ1-6; D is perhaps TRBD1 (6 bases). Trimming left V 5 bases short and J 8 bases short, with 11 bases between. Germline CDR1 is SGHNT and CDR2 is YYREEE (reference sequence). The CDR3 sequence is 13 residues long. The CDR3 is CASREQGYSPLHF. CDR3 coding DNA: TGTGCCAGCAGGGAACAGGGATATTCACCCCTCCACTTT.

This chain uses TRBV5-1 with TRBJ1-1; D is unclear. V gave up 0 bases and J gave up 2 bases, with 5 bases separating them. Germline CDR1 reads SGHRS; CDR2 reads YFSETQ. The length of the CDR3 is 13 residues. CDR3 in amino acids: CASSLVSNTEAFF. DNA of the CDR3: TGCGCCAGCAGCTTGGTATCCAACACTGAAGCTTTCTTT.

This chain links TRBV6-6 with TRBJ2-7, with D perhaps matching TRBD1 (6 bases). V lost 2 bases and J lost 6, with 17 bases in between. Germline lookup yields CDR1 MNHNY and CDR2 SVGAGI (reference sequence). The length of the CDR3 is 15 residues. CDR3: CASSYRRTGTGEQYF. The CDR3 nucleotides read TGTGCCAGCAGTTACCGTCGAACAGGGACCGGCGAGCAGTACTTC.